The 8 T cell receptor beta chains below were found in one sample sequenced in a study of blood T cell repertoires in COVID-19. Method: immunoSEQ multiplex PCR; TCRdb's copy keeps in-frame clones and lacks some. Among roughly 200,000 clones, roughly 86% were seen once, and the ten largest hold 2.7%. The specimen was peripheral blood. All receptors come from a man between 35 and 55 years old with active or convalescent COVID-19.

V gene TRBV19 combines with J gene TRBJ1-2; TRBD1 matches at 7 bases. The V and J ends lost 5 bases and 3 bases, in that order; junction bases with no gene match: 6. Per germline, CDR1 LNHDA and CDR2 SQIVND (reference sequence). This CDR3 comprises 14 residues. CDR3 in DNA: TGTGCCAGTAGTCCCGACAGGGCACACTATGGCTACACCTTC. It codes for CASSPDRAHYGYTF.

In this sample, this clone turned up a few times. Since a much larger clone is just one base distant, this may be a read error. This rearrangement joins TRBV2 to TRBJ2-7; D is undetermined. CDR3 length equals 11 residues. Germline values: CDR1 SNHLY, CDR2 FYNNEI. Trimming removed 4 bases from V and 4 bases from J, with 5 bases in between. CDR3 sequence reads: CASSGQYEQYF. CDR3 nucleotides: TGTGCCAGCAGTGGACAATACGAGCAGTACTTC. Based on the CDR3 plus reference TRBV2 and TRBJ2-7, the full variable domain is EPEVTQTPSHQVTQMGQEVILRCVPISNHLYFYWYRQILGQKVEFLVSFYNNEISEKSEIFDDQFSVERPDGSNFTLKIRSTKLEDSAMYFCASSGQYEQYFGPGTRLTVT.

This chain links TRBV6-5 with TRBJ1-5, with D uncertain. There are 14 residues in the CDR3. The V and J ends lost 8 bases and 0 bases respectively, with 11 bases between them. The germline gives CDR1 MNHEY, CDR2 SVGAGI. The chain's CDR3 is CASHKDYSNQPQHF. For the CDR3, the DNA is TGTGCCAGCCACAAAGACTATAGCAATCAGCCCCAGCATTTT.

The CDR3 bases are TGTGCCAGCAGTTACTACTACGAGCAGTACTTC. Residues: CASSYYYEQYF. This sequence joins TRBV28 and TRBJ2-7; D uncertain. The V gene lost 4 bases and the J gene lost 3 bases, with 4 bases spanning the gap. From germline, CDR1 is MDHEN and CDR2 SYDVKM. This CDR3 comprises 11 residues.

The chain carries TRBV27 and TRBJ1-6; D is uncertain. This CDR3 comprises 13 residues. The ends were cut back, 10 bases at V and 8 bases at J, with 15 bases in the middle. CDR1 is MNHEY, CDR2 SMNVEV, per germline (reference sequence). The CDR3 is CATGEGPDSPLHF. CDR3 in DNA: TGTGCCACTGGGGAGGGTCCGGATTCACCCCTCCACTTT.

CDR3 nucleotide sequence: TGTGCCAGCAGAGTGGGCGGGAATAGCAATCAGCCCCAGCATTTT. It codes for CASRVGGNSNQPQHF. The chain recombines TRBV28 with TRBJ1-5; the D is unclear. The CDR3 spans 15 residues. Per germline, CDR1 MDHEN and CDR2 SYDVKM. Trimming removed 6 bases from V and 0 bases from J, with 12 bases in between.

V usage is TRBV18 and J usage is TRBJ1-2; TRBD1 aligns across 7 bases. Germline lookup yields CDR1 KGHSH and CDR2 LQKENI. This CDR3 has 15 residues. With 4 bases clipped from V and 8 bases from J, the junction kept 13 bases outside the gene matches. This CDR3 is CASSRRTGNYPGYTF. The CDR3 DNA reads TGTGCCAGCTCACGTCGGACAGGAAATTATCCGGGCTACACCTTC.

The V and J genes are TRBV11-3 and TRBJ2-1; weak D call: TRBD1 (6 bases). This CDR3 is 14 amino acids long. The V and J ends lost 5 bases and 10 bases respectively, with 18 bases between them. Germline lookup yields CDR1 SGHNT and CDR2 YENEEA. Written as DNA, the CDR3 is TGTGCCAGCAGCCCCTCACGACAGGCGCGCGAGCAGTTCTTC. As protein: CASSPSRQAREQFF. Based on the CDR3 plus reference TRBV11-3 and TRBJ2-1, the full variable domain is EAGVVQSPRYKIIEKKQPVAFWCNPISGHNTLYWYLQNLGQGPELLIRYENEEAVDDSQLPKDRFSAERLKGVDSTLKIQPAELGDSAVYLCASSPSRQAREQFFGPGTRLTVL.